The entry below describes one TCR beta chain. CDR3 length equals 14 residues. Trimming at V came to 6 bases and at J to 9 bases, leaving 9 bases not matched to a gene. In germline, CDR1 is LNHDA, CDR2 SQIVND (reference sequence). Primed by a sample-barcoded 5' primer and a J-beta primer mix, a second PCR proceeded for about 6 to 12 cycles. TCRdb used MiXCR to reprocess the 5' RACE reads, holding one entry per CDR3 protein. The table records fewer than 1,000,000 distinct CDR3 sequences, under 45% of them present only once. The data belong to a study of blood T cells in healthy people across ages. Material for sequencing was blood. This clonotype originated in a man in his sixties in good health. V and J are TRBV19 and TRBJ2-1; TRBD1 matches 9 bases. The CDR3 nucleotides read TGTGCCAGTAGACCGGGACAGGGATATTCTGAGCAGTTCTTC. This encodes CASRPGQGYSEQFF.